Reported below is one T cell receptor (beta chain). How the authors handled the data: Counts of nucleated cells, estimated from reference gene primer amplification, were obtained. Sequenced by immunoSEQ multiplex PCR; TCRdb stores in-frame clones only, minus some. Clone size and V and J calls were adopted from that table, with D and trimming inferred from the DNA. The repertoire holds 100,000 or so clones, with approximately 92% as singletons. The record originates from a study of blood T cell repertoires in COVID-19. Whole-study context: PBMCs, B-cell-depleted T cells, or T cells provided the cDNA or gDNA that made up the material.

Unmatched junction bases numbered 10, after V lost 3 bases and J lost 4 bases. This CDR3 has 16 amino acids. CDR1 KGHDR and CDR2 SFDVKD come from the germline V gene. The receptor comes from a man between 65 and 85 years old with acute or convalescent COVID-19. The rearrangement links TRBV24-1 to TRBJ1-2, with 7 bases aligning to TRBD1. The sequenced sample consisted of peripheral blood. CDR3 protein: CATSDGDRAETYGYTF. The CDR3 DNA reads as TGTGCCACCAGTGATGGGGACAGAGCTGAGACCTATGGCTACACCTTC.